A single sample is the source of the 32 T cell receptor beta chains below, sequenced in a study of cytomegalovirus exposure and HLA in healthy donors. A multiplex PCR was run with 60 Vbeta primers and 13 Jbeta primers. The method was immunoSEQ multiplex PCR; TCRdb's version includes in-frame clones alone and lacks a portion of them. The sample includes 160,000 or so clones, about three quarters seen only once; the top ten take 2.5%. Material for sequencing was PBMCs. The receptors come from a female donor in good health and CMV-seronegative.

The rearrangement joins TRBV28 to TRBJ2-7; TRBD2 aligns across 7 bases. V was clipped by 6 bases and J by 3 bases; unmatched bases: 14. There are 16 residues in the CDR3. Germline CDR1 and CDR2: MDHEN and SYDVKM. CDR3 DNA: TGTGCCAGCAGCATTGGGGCCGGACTAGTAGGCTACGAGCAGTACTTC. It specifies CASSIGAGLVGYEQYF.

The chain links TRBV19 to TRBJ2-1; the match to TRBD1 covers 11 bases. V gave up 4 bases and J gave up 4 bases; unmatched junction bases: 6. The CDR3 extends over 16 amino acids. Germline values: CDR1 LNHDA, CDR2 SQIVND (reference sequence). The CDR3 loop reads CASSTGTGGFYNEQFF. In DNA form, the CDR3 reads TGTGCCAGTAGTACAGGGACAGGGGGATTTTACAATGAGCAGTTCTTC.

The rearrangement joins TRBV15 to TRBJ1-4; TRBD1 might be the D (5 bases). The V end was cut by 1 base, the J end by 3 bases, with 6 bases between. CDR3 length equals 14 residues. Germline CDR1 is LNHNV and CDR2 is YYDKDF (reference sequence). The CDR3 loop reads CATSRGGANEKLFF. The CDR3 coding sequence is TGTGCCACCAGCAGAGGGGGGGCTAATGAAAAACTGTTTTTT.

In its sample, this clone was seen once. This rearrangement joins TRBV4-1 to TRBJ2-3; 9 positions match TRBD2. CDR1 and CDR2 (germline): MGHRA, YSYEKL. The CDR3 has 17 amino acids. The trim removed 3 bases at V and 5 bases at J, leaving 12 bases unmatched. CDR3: CASSQLVGGRVGDTQYF. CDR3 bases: TGCGCCAGCAGCCAGTTGGTTGGCGGGAGGGTTGGAGATACGCAGTATTTT.

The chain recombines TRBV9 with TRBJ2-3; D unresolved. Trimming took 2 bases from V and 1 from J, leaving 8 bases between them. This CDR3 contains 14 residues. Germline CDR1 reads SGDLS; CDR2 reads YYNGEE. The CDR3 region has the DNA TGTGCCAGCAGCGTGATGCAGGGCACAGATACGCAGTATTTT. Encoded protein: CASSVMQGTDTQYF.

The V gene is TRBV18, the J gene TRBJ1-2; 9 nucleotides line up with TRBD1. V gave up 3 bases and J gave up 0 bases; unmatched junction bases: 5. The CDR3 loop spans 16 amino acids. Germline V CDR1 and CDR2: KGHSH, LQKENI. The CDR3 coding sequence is TGTGCCAGCTCACCGGATGGGACAGGGTCTAACTATGGCTACACCTTC. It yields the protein CASSPDGTGSNYGYTF.

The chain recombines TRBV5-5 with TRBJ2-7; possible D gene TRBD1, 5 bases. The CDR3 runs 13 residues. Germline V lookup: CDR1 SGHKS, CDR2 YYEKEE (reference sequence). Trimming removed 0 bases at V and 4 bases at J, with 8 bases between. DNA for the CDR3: TGTGCCAGCAGCTTGGAAGGGGCTTACGAGCAGTACTTC. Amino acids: CASSLEGAYEQYF.

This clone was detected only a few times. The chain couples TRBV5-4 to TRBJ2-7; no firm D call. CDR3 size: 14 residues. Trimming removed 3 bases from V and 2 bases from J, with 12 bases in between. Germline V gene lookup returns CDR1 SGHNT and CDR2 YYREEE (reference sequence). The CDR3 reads CASSSDTQTYEQYF. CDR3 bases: TGTGCCAGCAGCTCCGACACGCAGACCTACGAGCAGTACTTC.

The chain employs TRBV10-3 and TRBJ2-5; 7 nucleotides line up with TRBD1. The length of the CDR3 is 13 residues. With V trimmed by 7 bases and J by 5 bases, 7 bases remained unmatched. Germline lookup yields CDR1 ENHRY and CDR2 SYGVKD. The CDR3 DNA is TGTGCCATCACCTCGAGACAGGGCGAGACCCAGTACTTC. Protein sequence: CAITSRQGETQYF.

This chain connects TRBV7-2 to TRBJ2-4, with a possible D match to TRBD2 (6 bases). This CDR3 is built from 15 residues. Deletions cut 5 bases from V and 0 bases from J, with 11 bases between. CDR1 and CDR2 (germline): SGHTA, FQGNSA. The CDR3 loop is CASSPLGGAKNIQYF. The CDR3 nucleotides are TGTGCCAGCAGCCCCCTGGGAGGAGCCAAAAACATTCAGTACTTC.

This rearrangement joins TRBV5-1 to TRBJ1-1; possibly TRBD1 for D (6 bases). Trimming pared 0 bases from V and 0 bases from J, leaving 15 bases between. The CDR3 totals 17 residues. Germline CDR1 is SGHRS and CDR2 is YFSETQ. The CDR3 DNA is TGCGCCAGCAGCTTGGTTGGCGGGGGCGGCGTGAACACTGAAGCTTTCTTT. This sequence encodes CASSLVGGGGVNTEAFF.

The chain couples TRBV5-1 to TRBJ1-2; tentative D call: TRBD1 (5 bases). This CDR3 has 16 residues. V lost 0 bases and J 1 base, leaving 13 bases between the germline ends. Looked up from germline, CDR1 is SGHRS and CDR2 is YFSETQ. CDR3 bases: TGCGCCAGCAGCTTGGGGGGGGGTCGCGGTAACTATGGCTACACCTTC. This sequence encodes CASSLGGGRGNYGYTF.

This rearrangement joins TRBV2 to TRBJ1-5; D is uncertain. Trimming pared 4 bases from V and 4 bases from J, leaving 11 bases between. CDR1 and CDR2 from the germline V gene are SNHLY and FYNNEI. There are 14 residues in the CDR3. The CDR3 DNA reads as TGTGCCAGCAGTGGGGGAGGGAGAAATCAGCCCCAGCATTTT. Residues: CASSGGGRNQPQHF.

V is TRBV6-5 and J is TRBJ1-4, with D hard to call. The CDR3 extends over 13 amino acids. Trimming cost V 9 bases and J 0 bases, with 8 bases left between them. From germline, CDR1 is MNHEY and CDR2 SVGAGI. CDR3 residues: CARSLATNEKLFF. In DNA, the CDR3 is TGTGCCAGGAGCTTAGCAACTAATGAAAAACTGTTTTTT.

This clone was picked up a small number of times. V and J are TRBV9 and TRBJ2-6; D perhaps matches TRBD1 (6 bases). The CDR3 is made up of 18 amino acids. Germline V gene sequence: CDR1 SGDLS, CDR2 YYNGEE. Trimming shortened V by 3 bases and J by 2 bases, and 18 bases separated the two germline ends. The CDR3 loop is CASSARGATLAGANVLTF. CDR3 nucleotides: TGTGCCAGCAGCGCCAGGGGTGCCACTCTAGCTGGGGCCAACGTCCTGACTTTC.

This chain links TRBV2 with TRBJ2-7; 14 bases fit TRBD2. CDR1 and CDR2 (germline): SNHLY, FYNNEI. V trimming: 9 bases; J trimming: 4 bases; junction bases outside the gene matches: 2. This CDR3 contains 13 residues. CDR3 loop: CARGTSGSYEQYF. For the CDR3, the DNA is TGTGCCAGGGGGACTAGCGGGAGTTACGAGCAGTACTTC.

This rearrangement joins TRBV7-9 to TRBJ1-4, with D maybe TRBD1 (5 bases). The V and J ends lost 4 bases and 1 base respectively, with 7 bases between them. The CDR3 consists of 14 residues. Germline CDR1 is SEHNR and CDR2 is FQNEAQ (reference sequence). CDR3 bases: TGTGCCAGCAGCTCAGGGATAACTAATGAAAAACTGTTTTTT. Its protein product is CASSSGITNEKLFF. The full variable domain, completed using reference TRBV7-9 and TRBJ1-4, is DTGVSQNPRHKITKRGQNVTFRCDPISEHNRLYWYRQTLGQGPEFLTYFQNEAQLEKSRLLSDRFSAERPKGSFSTLEIQRTEQGDSAMYLCASSSGITNEKLFFGSGTQLSVL.

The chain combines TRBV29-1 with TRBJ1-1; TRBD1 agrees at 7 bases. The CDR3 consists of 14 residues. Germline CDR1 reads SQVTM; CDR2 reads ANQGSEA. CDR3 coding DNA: TGCAGTTTACAGGGGTCCACGGGTGGCACTGAAGCTTTCTTT. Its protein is CSLQGSTGGTEAFF.

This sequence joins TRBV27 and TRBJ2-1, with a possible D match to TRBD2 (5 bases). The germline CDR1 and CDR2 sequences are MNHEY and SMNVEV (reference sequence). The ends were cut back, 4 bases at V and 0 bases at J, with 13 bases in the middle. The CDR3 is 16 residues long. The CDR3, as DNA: TGTGCCAGCAGTTCGGCCAGCGGAAGCTCCTACAATGAGCAGTTCTTC. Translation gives CASSSASGSSYNEQFF.

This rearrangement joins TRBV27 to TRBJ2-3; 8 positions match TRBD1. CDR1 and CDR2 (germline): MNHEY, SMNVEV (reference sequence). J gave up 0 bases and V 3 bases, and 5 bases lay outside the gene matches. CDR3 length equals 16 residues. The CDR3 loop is CASSFRGQVSTDTQYF. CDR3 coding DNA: TGTGCCAGCAGTTTCAGGGGACAGGTCAGCACAGATACGCAGTATTTT.

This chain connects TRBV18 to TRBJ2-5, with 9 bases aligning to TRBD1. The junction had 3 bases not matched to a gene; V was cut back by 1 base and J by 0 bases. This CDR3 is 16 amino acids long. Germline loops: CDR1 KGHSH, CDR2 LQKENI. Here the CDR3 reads CASSPRTGEYQETQYF. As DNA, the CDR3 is TGTGCCAGCTCACCACGGACAGGGGAGTACCAAGAGACCCAGTACTTC.

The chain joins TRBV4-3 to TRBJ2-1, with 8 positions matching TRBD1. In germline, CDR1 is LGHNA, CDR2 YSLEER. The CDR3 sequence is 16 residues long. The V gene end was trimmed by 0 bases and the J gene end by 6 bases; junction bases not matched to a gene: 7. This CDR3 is CASSQDGRTGRNEQFF. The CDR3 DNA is TGCGCCAGCAGCCAAGATGGGAGGACAGGGCGCAATGAGCAGTTCTTC.

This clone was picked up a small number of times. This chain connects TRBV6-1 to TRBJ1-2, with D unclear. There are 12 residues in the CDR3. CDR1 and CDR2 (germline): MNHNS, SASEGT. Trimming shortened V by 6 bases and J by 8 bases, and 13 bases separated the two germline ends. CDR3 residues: CASRNSLQGYTF. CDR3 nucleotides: TGTGCCAGCAGGAACAGCCTTCAGGGCTACACCTTC.

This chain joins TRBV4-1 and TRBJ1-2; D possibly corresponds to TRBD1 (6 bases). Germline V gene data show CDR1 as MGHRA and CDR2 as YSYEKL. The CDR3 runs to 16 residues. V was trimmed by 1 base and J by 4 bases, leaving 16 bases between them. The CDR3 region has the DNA TGCGCCAGCAGCCAAGGTCGCAGGACAGAATTCTATGGCTACACCTTC. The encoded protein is CASSQGRRTEFYGYTF.

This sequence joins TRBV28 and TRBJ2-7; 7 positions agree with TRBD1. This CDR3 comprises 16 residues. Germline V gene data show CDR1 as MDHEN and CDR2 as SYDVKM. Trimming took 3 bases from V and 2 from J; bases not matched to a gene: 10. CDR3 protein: CASSLGIGTVPYEQYF. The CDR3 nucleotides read TGTGCCAGCAGTTTGGGAATAGGGACAGTTCCCTACGAGCAGTACTTC.

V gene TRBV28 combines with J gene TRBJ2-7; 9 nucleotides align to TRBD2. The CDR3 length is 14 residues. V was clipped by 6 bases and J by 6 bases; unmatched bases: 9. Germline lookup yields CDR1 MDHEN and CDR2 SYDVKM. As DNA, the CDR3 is TGTGCCAGCAGACCCGGGACTAGCAAGAGCGAGCAGTACTTC. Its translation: CASRPGTSKSEQYF. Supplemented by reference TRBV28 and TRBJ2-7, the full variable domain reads DVKVTQSSRYLVKRTGEKVFLECVQDMDHENMFWYRQDPGLGLRLIYFSYDVKMKEKGDIPEGYSVSREKKERFSLILESASTNQTSMYLCASRPGTSKSEQYFGPGTRLTVT.

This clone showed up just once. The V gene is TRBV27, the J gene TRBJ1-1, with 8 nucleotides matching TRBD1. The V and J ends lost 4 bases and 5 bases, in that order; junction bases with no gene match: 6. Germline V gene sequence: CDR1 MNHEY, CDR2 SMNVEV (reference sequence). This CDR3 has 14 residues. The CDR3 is CASSSGGLGTEAFF. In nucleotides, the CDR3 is TGTGCCAGCAGTTCAGGGGGCCTTGGGACTGAAGCTTTCTTT.

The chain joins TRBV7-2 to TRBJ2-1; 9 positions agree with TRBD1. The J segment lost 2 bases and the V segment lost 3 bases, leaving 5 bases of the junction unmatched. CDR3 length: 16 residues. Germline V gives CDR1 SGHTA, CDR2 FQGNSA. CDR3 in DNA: TGTGCCAGCAGCTTCCGGCGACAGGGGGCCTACAATGAGCAGTTCTTC. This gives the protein CASSFRRQGAYNEQFF.

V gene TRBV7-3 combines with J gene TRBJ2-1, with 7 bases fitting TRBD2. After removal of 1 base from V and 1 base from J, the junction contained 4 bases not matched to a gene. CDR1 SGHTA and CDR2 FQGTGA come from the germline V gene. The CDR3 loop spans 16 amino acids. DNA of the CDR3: TGTGCCAGCAGCTTAAGAGGAGCGGGATCCTACAATGAGCAGTTCTTC. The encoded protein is CASSLRGAGSYNEQFF.

The CDR3 nucleotides read TGTGCCAGCAGCCCTGGACTAGCGGGAGGGCCCGGGGAGCTGTTTTTT. Amino acids: CASSPGLAGGPGELFF. The V and J genes are TRBV7-2 and TRBJ2-2; 15 nucleotides line up with TRBD2. Per the germline V gene, CDR1 is SGHTA and CDR2 is FQGNSA. V shed 5 bases, J shed 6 bases, and the junction held 4 bases outside the gene matches. The CDR3 has 16 residues.

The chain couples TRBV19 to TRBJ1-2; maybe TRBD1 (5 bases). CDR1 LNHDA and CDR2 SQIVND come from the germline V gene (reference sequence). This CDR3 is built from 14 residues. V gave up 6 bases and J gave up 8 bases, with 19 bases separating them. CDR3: CASSAGPQRTGYTF. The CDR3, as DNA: TGTGCCAGTAGCGCGGGACCCCAAAGGACCGGCTACACCTTC.

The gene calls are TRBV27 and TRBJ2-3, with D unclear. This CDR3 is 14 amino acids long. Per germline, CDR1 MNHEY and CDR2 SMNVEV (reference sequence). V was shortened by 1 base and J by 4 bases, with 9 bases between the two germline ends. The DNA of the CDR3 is TGTGCCAGCAGTTTATTGGGCTTCCCAGATACGCAGTATTTT. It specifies CASSLLGFPDTQYF.